This TCR beta chain emerged from a study of blood T cell repertoires in COVID-19. The CDR3 extends over 14 amino acids. Germline CDR1 is MNHEY and CDR2 is SVGAGI. With 4 bases removed from V and 0 bases from J, the gap between germline ends came to 6 bases. The method was immunoSEQ multiplex PCR; TCRdb's version includes in-frame clones alone and lacks a portion of them. The data show around 230,000 clones, with approximately 86% seen just once and approximately 10% held by the top ten. The chain links TRBV6-5 to TRBJ1-4; D not resolved. This receptor was taken from a man aged 18 to 29 with acute COVID-19. The sequenced sample consisted of PBMCs or T cells enriched from blood (not recorded which). The CDR3 here is CASSFTSTNEKLFF. The CDR3 DNA reads as TGTGCCAGCAGTTTTACTTCAACTAATGAAAAACTGTTTTTT.